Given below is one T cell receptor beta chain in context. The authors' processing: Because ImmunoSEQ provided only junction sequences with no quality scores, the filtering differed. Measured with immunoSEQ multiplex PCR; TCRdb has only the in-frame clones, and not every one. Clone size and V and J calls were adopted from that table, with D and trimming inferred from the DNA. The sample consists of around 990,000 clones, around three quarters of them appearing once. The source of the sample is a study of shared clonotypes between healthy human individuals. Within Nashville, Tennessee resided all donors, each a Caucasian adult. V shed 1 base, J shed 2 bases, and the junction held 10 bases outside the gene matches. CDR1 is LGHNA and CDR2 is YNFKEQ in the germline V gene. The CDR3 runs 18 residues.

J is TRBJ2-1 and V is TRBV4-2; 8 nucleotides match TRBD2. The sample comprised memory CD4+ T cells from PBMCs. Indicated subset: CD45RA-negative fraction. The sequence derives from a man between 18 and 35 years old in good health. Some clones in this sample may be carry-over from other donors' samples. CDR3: CASSQGPGLAAAYNEQFF. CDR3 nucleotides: TGTGCCAGCAGCCAAGGCCCCGGACTAGCAGCGGCCTACAATGAGCAGTTCTTC.